One and the same sample provided the 21 T cell receptor beta chains below, sequenced in a study of shared clonotypes between healthy human individuals (TCRdb year 2020). Preparation of the library involved the immunoSEQ multiplex PCR assay. TCRdb retrieved this table from immuneACCESS and kept in-frame rearrangements only. Not all clones are present; in checked studies, unresolved V genes account for under half, and no reason is known for the remainder. The sample yields roughly 1 million clones; approximately 78% were counted once. The top ten hold more than 0.45% of the sample. The sample was memory CD4+ T cells from PBMCs. Sample cell subset or site, as interpreted from the label and publication: CD45RA-negative fraction. Receptors originate from a man aged 18 to 30 in good health. Some clones in this sample may be carry-over from other donors' samples.

The chain couples TRBV27 to TRBJ2-7, with TRBD1 identical over 8 bases. V lost 5 bases to trimming and J lost 6 bases; unmatched junction nucleotides: 9. Germline CDR1 MNHEY, CDR2 SMNVEV (reference sequence). The CDR3 runs to 14 residues. This CDR3 is CASSPRTGLGEQYF. CDR3 in DNA: TGTGCCAGCAGTCCACGGACAGGGTTGGGCGAGCAGTACTTC.

This chain joins TRBV6-5 and TRBJ2-7; no clear D gene. CDR1 and CDR2 (germline): MNHEY, SVGAGI. V was shortened by 8 bases and J by 3 bases, with 20 bases between the two germline ends. This CDR3 has 15 amino acids. DNA of the CDR3: TGTGCCAGCTACCTCAGAAGGACGAGATGCTACGAGCAGTACTTC. Translated, it gives CASYLRRTRCYEQYF.

This chain links TRBV28 with TRBJ2-7; TRBD1 aligns across 7 bases. Unmatched junction bases numbered 10, after V lost 3 bases and J lost 2 bases. The CDR3 sequence is 16 residues long. Germline V gene data show CDR1 as MDHEN and CDR2 as SYDVKM. The CDR3 region has the DNA TGTGCCAGCAGTTTGATAGTTTGGACAGGAGCCTACGAGCAGTACTTC. Encoded protein: CASSLIVWTGAYEQYF.

As regards this clone: The same CDR3 arises from other DNA sequences in this sample as well. The chain carries TRBV5-1 and TRBJ1-5; TRBD1 is a possible D gene (6 bases). Between the trimmed V and J ends, which lost 0 bases and 5 bases, there was a span of 9 bases. CDR1 and CDR2 (germline): SGHRS, YFSETQ. The CDR3 sequence is 14 residues long. The CDR3 reads CASSLGRGDQPQHF. The CDR3, as DNA: TGCGCCAGCAGCTTGGGAAGGGGGGATCAGCCCCAGCATTTT.

The chain carries TRBV10-3 and TRBJ2-5, with 7 bases fitting TRBD1. This CDR3 region has 18 residues. J was trimmed by 4 bases and V by 2 bases; bases with no gene match: 16. Per the germline V gene, CDR1 is ENHRY and CDR2 is SYGVKD. In nucleotides, the CDR3 is TGTGCCATCAGTGAGGCAGTCGATCGGCAGGGGGTAAGAGAGACCCAGTACTTC. It encodes CAISEAVDRQGVRETQYF.

V usage is TRBV6-6 and J usage is TRBJ1-2; 9 bases agree with TRBD1. V gave up 4 bases and J gave up 4 bases; unmatched junction bases: 4. The length of the CDR3 is 14 residues. Per germline, CDR1 MNHNY and CDR2 SVGAGI (reference sequence). CDR3 sequence reads: CASSSGQGTYGYTF. The CDR3 DNA follows: TGTGCCAGCAGTTCTGGACAGGGGACCTATGGCTACACCTTC.

The CDR3 coding sequence is TGTGCCAGCAGCCAAGTTGGGACAGCCTTATTCGGGAATGAGCAGTTCTTC. Its protein product is CASSQVGTALFGNEQFF. This rearrangement joins TRBV4-2 to TRBJ2-1, with 7 bases fitting TRBD1. V lost 1 base and J lost 7; bases outside the gene matches: 13. The CDR3 sequence is 17 residues long. Germline CDR1 is LGHNA and CDR2 is YNFKEQ.

This chain connects TRBV30 to TRBJ2-3, with unresolved D. V was trimmed by 5 bases and J by 1 base, leaving 10 bases between them. The CDR3 runs 13 residues. Per the germline V gene, CDR1 is GTSNPN and CDR2 is SVGIG (reference sequence). The CDR3 region is CAWGSAGTDTQYF. The CDR3 DNA is TGTGCCTGGGGAAGCGCCGGCACAGATACGCAGTATTTT.

The chain joins TRBV5-4 to TRBJ2-3; D unresolved. The CDR3 extends over 15 amino acids. Trimming removed 0 bases from V and 2 bases from J, with 10 bases in between. The germline gives CDR1 SGHNT, CDR2 YYREEE (reference sequence). The CDR3 protein is CASSLANHPTDTQYF. DNA of the CDR3: TGTGCCAGCAGCTTGGCCAACCACCCCACAGATACGCAGTATTTT.

This clone has a handful of counts. The V gene is TRBV7-2, the J gene TRBJ2-3, with D uncertain. Per the germline V gene, CDR1 is SGHTA and CDR2 is FQGNSA. V lost 1 base and J 4 bases, leaving 9 bases between the germline ends. The CDR3 has 14 amino acids. The CDR3 nucleotides are TGTGCCAGCAGCTTAGGCCGGGCCCCAGATACGCAGTATTTT. Translated: CASSLGRAPDTQYF.

The chain employs TRBV6-5 and TRBJ2-7; D assignment may be TRBD1 or TRBD2 (6 bases each). V was pared by 9 bases and J by 6 bases, with 21 bases between. The CDR3 has 14 residues. Germline-derived CDR1 and CDR2 are MNHEY and SVGAGI. The CDR3 sequence is CARGGGQSALEQYF. CDR3 nucleotide sequence: TGTGCCAGGGGAGGTGGACAGTCCGCCCTCGAGCAGTACTTC.

This chain joins TRBV15 and TRBJ1-2, with D maybe TRBD1 (5 bases). CDR1 is LNHNV and CDR2 is YYDKDF in the germline V gene (reference sequence). This CDR3 contains 15 residues. V lost 0 bases, J lost 2 bases, and 10 bases lay in between. The CDR3 here is CATSRDRGWNYGYTF. The CDR3 DNA reads TGTGCCACCAGCAGAGATAGGGGCTGGAACTATGGCTACACCTTC.

The rearrangement links TRBV5-6 to TRBJ2-1, with 10 positions matching TRBD1. Unmatched junction bases numbered 10, after V lost 1 base and J lost 9 bases. Germline CDR1 is SGHDT and CDR2 is YYEEEE. This CDR3 contains 16 residues. DNA of the CDR3: TGTGCCAGCAGCTTGTTAGGGGGACAGGGGCCTGGTGAGCAGTTCTTC. It yields the protein CASSLLGGQGPGEQFF.

There are a few counts of this clone. Other nucleotide sequences from this sample produce the same CDR3. This CDR3 is CASSRLAGDYNEQFF. CDR3 sequence (DNA): TGTGCCAGCAGCCGACTAGCGGGAGACTACAATGAGCAGTTCTTC. The chain is built from TRBV7-3 and TRBJ2-1; TRBD2 matches 12 bases. The V segment lost 5 bases and the J segment 3 bases; nucleotides outside the gene matches: 2. Germline assignment: CDR1 SGHTA and CDR2 FQGTGA. The CDR3 has 15 residues.

The sample holds a few counts of this clone. V gene TRBV5-1 combines with J gene TRBJ2-3, with 8 bases matching TRBD2. The V gene's germline CDR1 is SGHRS and CDR2 YFSETQ. Germline trimming cut 2 bases from V and 5 bases from J; bases unmatched to any gene: 7. The CDR3 has 15 amino acids. The CDR3 DNA reads as TGCGCCAGCAGCTTTTCCGGGACTAGACGAGATACGCAGTATTTT. It encodes CASSFSGTRRDTQYF.

The V call is TRBV4-2, the J call TRBJ2-1, with 8 bases identical to TRBD1. The germline gives CDR1 LGHNA, CDR2 YNFKEQ. V lost 2 bases to trimming and J lost 2 bases; unmatched junction nucleotides: 5. The CDR3 sequence is 16 residues long. Here the CDR3 reads CASSQYRDRTYNEQFF. Written as DNA, the CDR3 is TGTGCCAGCAGCCAATACCGGGACAGGACCTACAATGAGCAGTTCTTC.

J is TRBJ2-6 and V is TRBV5-1, with D uncertain. Germline lookup yields CDR1 SGHRS and CDR2 YFSETQ. The germline V and J ends were trimmed by 0 bases and 3 bases, with 7 bases remaining between them. The CDR3 is 15 amino acids. Here the CDR3 reads CASSLGAVGANVLTF. The CDR3 coding sequence is TGCGCCAGCAGCTTGGGGGCGGTTGGGGCCAACGTCCTGACTTTC.

The chain couples TRBV28 to TRBJ1-5, with 8 bases identical to TRBD1. This CDR3 is built from 17 residues. V shed 6 bases, J shed 0 bases, and the junction held 10 bases outside the gene matches. CDR1 is MDHEN, CDR2 SYDVKM, per germline. The CDR3 DNA reads as TGTGCCAGCAGGTTGGGGACAGGCCGATATAGCAATCAGCCCCAGCATTTT. Protein: CASRLGTGRYSNQPQHF. Looking up the rest from reference TRBV28 and TRBJ1-5 gives the full variable domain: DVKVTQSSRYLVKRTGEKVFLECVQDMDHENMFWYRQDPGLGLRLIYFSYDVKMKEKGDIPEGYSVSREKKERFSLILESASTNQTSMYLCASRLGTGRYSNQPQHFGDGTRLSIL.

The chain recombines TRBV15 with TRBJ2-7, with 8 bases that match TRBD1. Trimming removed 2 bases from V and 2 bases from J; junction bases left unmatched: 5. CDR3 length: 15 residues. Per the germline V gene, CDR1 is LNHNV and CDR2 is YYDKDF (reference sequence). CDR3 loop: CATSRSTGQAYEQYF. DNA for the CDR3: TGTGCCACCAGCAGATCGACGGGACAGGCCTACGAGCAGTACTTC.

The genes are TRBV21-1 and TRBJ1-2. TRBV21-1 is described as a pseudogene. The CDR3 is 11 residues long. The CDR3 sequence is CASSQHRGYTF. The DNA of the CDR3 is TGTGCCAGCAGCCAGCACCGGGGCTACACCTTC.

The J gene is TRBJ2-1, the V gene TRBV5-1; 11 bases are shared with TRBD2. Germline V CDR1 and CDR2: SGHRS, YFSETQ. J was trimmed by 0 bases and V by 2 bases; bases with no gene match: 4. The CDR3 is 17 amino acids. CDR3 bases: TGCGCCAGCAGCTTTGGTCTAGCGGGGGGCTCCTACAATGAGCAGTTCTTC. Its protein product is CASSFGLAGGSYNEQFF.